The 26 T cell receptor beta chains presented below share a single source sample, sequenced in a study of shared clonotypes between healthy human individuals. The table came from immunoSEQ multiplex PCR; TCRdb's copy has only in-frame clones and leaves some out. There are fewer than 650,000 clones in the sample; 76% occur only once, and approximately 13% lies in the top ten. The material sequenced was PBMCs. These receptors all stem from a woman between 40 and 55 years old in good health. Some clones in this sample may be carry-over from other donors' samples.

CDR3 protein: CASSTSGRVADTQYF. The CDR3 DNA reads TGTGCCAGCTCAACTAGCGGGAGGGTCGCAGATACGCAGTATTTT. This sequence joins TRBV18 and TRBJ2-3; 13 nucleotides align to TRBD2. This CDR3 is 15 amino acids long. The germline gives CDR1 KGHSH, CDR2 LQKENI. J gave up 4 bases and V 5 bases, and 3 bases lay outside the gene matches.

V and J are TRBV28 and TRBJ2-7, with D tentatively TRBD1 or TRBD2 (5 bases each). CDR3 size: 16 residues. Germline V gene lookup returns CDR1 MDHEN and CDR2 SYDVKM. V was clipped by 7 bases and J by 3 bases, with 22 bases between them. CDR3 sequence (DNA): TGTGCCAGCACCTCCCGCCGGGGCCCAGGGATCTACGAGCAGTACTTC. Protein product: CASTSRRGPGIYEQYF. The full variable domain, in which reference TRBV28 and TRBJ2-7 provide the parts outside the CDR3, is DVKVTQSSRYLVKRTGEKVFLECVQDMDHENMFWYRQDPGLGLRLIYFSYDVKMKEKGDIPEGYSVSREKKERFSLILESASTNQTSMYLCASTSRRGPGIYEQYFGPGTRLTVT.

This chain uses TRBV13 with TRBJ2-7, with D possibly TRBD1 on 5 matching bases. This CDR3 is built from 15 residues. V was clipped by 0 bases and J by 2 bases, with 11 bases between them. Germline V lookup: CDR1 PRHDT, CDR2 FYEKMQ (reference sequence). The CDR3, as DNA: TGTGCCAGCAGCTTAGGGGCAGGGATTCCCTACGAGCAGTACTTC. Its translation: CASSLGAGIPYEQYF.

The gene calls are TRBV28 and TRBJ1-2; D gene uncertain. V lost 4 bases and J 3 bases, leaving 6 bases between the germline ends. CDR1 and CDR2 from the germline V gene are MDHEN and SYDVKM. The CDR3 totals 12 residues. CDR3 bases: TGTGCCAGCAGTTCGAACGACTATGGCTACACCTTC. Its protein is CASSSNDYGYTF.

The gene calls are TRBV5-1 and TRBJ2-5; 10 nucleotides line up with TRBD2. Looked up from germline, CDR1 is SGHRS and CDR2 is YFSETQ. This CDR3 region has 16 residues. J lost 3 bases, V lost 0 bases, and 5 bases had no gene match. The CDR3 here is CASSLAVLAGEETQYF. The CDR3 nucleotides read TGCGCCAGCAGCTTGGCCGTTCTAGCGGGAGAAGAGACCCAGTACTTC.

This clone has only one observation. The chain recombines TRBV4-1 with TRBJ2-7; 7 bases align to TRBD1. This CDR3 spans 14 amino acids. V lost 4 bases to trimming and J lost 2 bases; unmatched junction nucleotides: 5. The germline V gene has CDR1 MGHRA and CDR2 YSYEKL. The CDR3 region is CASSPRDSPYEQYF. The CDR3 coding sequence is TGCGCCAGCAGCCCGAGGGACAGTCCCTACGAGCAGTACTTC.

The J gene is TRBJ2-2, the V gene TRBV7-3, with no clear D. CDR3 length: 13 residues. The ends were cut back, 5 bases at V and 7 bases at J, with 11 bases in the middle. Germline lookup yields CDR1 SGHTA and CDR2 FQGTGA. In DNA, the CDR3 is TGTGCCAGCAGCCCCGGTGGGCTCGGGGAGCTGTTTTTT. Its translation is CASSPGGLGELFF.

V usage is TRBV7-3 and J usage is TRBJ2-3; D assignment may be TRBD1 or TRBD2 (5 bases each). CDR1 SGHTA and CDR2 FQGTGA come from the germline V gene. CDR3 length equals 14 residues. V lost 3 bases to trimming and J lost 6 bases, with 13 bases between them. CDR3 DNA: TGTGCCAGCAGCTTGGGGGTAGAAGGGGATACGCAGTATTTT. It translates to CASSLGVEGDTQYF. The full variable domain, rest sourced from reference TRBV7-3 and TRBJ2-3, is GAGVSQTPSNKVTEKGKYVELRCDPISGHTALYWYRQSLGQGPEFLIYFQGTGAADDSGLPNDRFFAVRPEGSVSTLKIQRTERGDSAVYLCASSLGVEGDTQYFGPGTRLTVL.

The genes are TRBV18 and TRBJ2-7, with 14 bases that match TRBD2. V was clipped by 6 bases and J by 5 bases; unmatched bases: 3. This CDR3 comprises 14 residues. The germline gives CDR1 KGHSH, CDR2 LQKENI. In DNA form, the CDR3 reads TGTGCCAGCTCCCTGGGACTAGCGGGGGACGAGCAGTACTTC. It translates to CASSLGLAGDEQYF.

As to this clone: Other DNA sequences in the same sample also yield this CDR3. The chain's CDR3 is CASSLYQETQYF. In nucleotides, the CDR3 is TGCGCCAGCAGCTTGTACCAAGAGACCCAGTACTTC. The chain has TRBV5-1 and TRBJ2-5; D is unresolved. CDR1 is SGHRS, CDR2 YFSETQ, per germline. V was trimmed by 1 base and J by 0 bases, leaving 1 base between them. The CDR3 totals 12 residues.

The chain uses TRBV28 and TRBJ1-1, with a possible D match to TRBD1 (5 bases). V lost 8 bases to trimming and J lost 5 bases, with 15 bases between them. This CDR3 region has 13 residues. Germline lookup yields CDR1 MDHEN and CDR2 SYDVKM. CDR3 amino acids: CASLGVLETEAFF. The CDR3 DNA sequence: TGTGCCAGCCTAGGGGTTTTGGAAACTGAAGCTTTCTTT.

V usage is TRBV5-1 and J usage is TRBJ2-1; D remains unclear. The CDR3 runs 15 residues. From germline, CDR1 is SGHRS and CDR2 YFSETQ. Trimming took off 4 bases at V and 3 bases at J, with 14 bases between the two ends. The CDR3 is CASSLIAENYNEQFF. DNA of the CDR3: TGCGCCAGCAGCCTTATAGCTGAGAACTACAATGAGCAGTTCTTC.

V and J are TRBV4-2 and TRBJ2-3; 13 bases align to TRBD2. The V and J ends lost 1 base and 0 bases, in that order; junction bases with no gene match: 7. The CDR3 sequence is 19 residues long. Germline V gene data show CDR1 as LGHNA and CDR2 as YNFKEQ. The CDR3 DNA sequence: TGTGCCAGCAGCCAAGGCACGGGACTAGCGGGGTCTAGCACAGATACGCAGTATTTT. This translates into CASSQGTGLAGSSTDTQYF.

This clone was recorded a few times. The rearrangement links TRBV7-3 to TRBJ2-1; D may be TRBD2 (6 bases). V was pared by 5 bases and J by 7 bases, with 18 bases between. The germline V gene encodes CDR1 SGHTA and CDR2 FQGTGA. The CDR3 spans 15 residues. The CDR3 sequence is CASSLTGGGTNEQFF. DNA for the CDR3: TGTGCCAGCAGCCTGACCGGGGGTGGGACTAATGAGCAGTTCTTC.

With regard to this clone: Other nucleotide sequences in the sample specify the same CDR3. J is TRBJ2-1 and V is TRBV7-3, with D possibly being TRBD1 or TRBD2 (5 bases each). The CDR3 covers 14 residues. Looked up from germline, CDR1 is SGHTA and CDR2 is FQGTGA. The V gene lost 5 bases and the J gene lost 2 bases, with 10 bases spanning the gap. For the CDR3, the DNA is TGTGCCAGCAGCCCCGGGACCGCCTACAATGAGCAGTTCTTC. Amino acids: CASSPGTAYNEQFF. The full variable domain, in which reference TRBV7-3 and TRBJ2-1 provide the parts outside the CDR3, is GAGVSQTPSNKVTEKGKYVELRCDPISGHTALYWYRQSLGQGPEFLIYFQGTGAADDSGLPNDRFFAVRPEGSVSTLKIQRTERGDSAVYLCASSPGTAYNEQFFGPGTRLTVL.

The sample holds many counts of this clone. The CDR3 DNA follows: TGCAGCGTTGAAGATGAGGGCAGGGCAGGCGGCTACACCTTC. Amino acid sequence: CSVEDEGRAGGYTF. The V call is TRBV29-1, the J call TRBJ1-2, with D tentatively TRBD1 (5 bases). The CDR3 loop spans 14 amino acids. V was shortened by 0 bases and J by 8 bases, with 16 bases between the two germline ends. The germline CDR1 and CDR2 sequences are SQVTM and ANQGSEA.

The chain links TRBV5-4 to TRBJ1-1; the match to TRBD1 covers 8 bases. J gave up 4 bases and V 4 bases, and 3 bases lay outside the gene matches. CDR1 and CDR2 (germline): SGHNT, YYREEE (reference sequence). This CDR3 contains 13 residues. CDR3 nucleotides: TGTGCCAGCAGCAACAGGGGGACCACTGAAGCTTTCTTT. It encodes CASSNRGTTEAFF.

Regarding this clone: At one end the junction does not follow the germline gene, possibly because of a read error. The chain is built from TRBV2 and TRBJ2-7; perhaps TRBD2 as D (6 bases). The CDR3 is made up of 14 amino acids. Germline-derived CDR1 and CDR2 are SNHLY and FYNNEI. The CDR3 spells CASSQAGLAYEQYF. The CDR3 DNA is TGTGCCAGCAGTCAAGCGGGCCTGGCCTACGAGCAGTACTTC.

This clone has only one observation. The chain combines TRBV9 with TRBJ2-6; the D is unclear. The germline CDR1 and CDR2 sequences are SGDLS and YYNGEE. The CDR3 consists of 14 residues. V lost 0 bases, J lost 3 bases, and 4 bases lay in between. The CDR3 protein is CASSVDLGANVLTF. For the CDR3, the DNA is TGTGCCAGCAGCGTAGATCTTGGGGCCAACGTCCTGACTTTC. Variable domain in full (rest from reference TRBV9 and TRBJ2-6): DSGVTQTPKHLITATGQRVTLRCSPRSGDLSVYWYQQSLDQGLQFLIQYYNGEERAKGNILERFSAQQFPDLHSELNLSSLELGDSALYFCASSVDLGANVLTFGAGSRLTVL.

The genes are TRBV28 and TRBJ2-5; 7 bases match TRBD2. The CDR3 extends over 13 amino acids. V lost 6 bases and J lost 2; bases outside the gene matches: 3. CDR1 MDHEN and CDR2 SYDVKM come from the germline V gene. The CDR3 loop is CASSLAEQETQYF. In DNA form, the CDR3 reads TGTGCCAGCAGCCTAGCGGAGCAAGAGACCCAGTACTTC.

Comment on this clone: Other DNA sequences in the sample encode the same CDR3. The CDR3 here is CASSGDRSSYEQYF. The CDR3 bases are TGTGCCAGCTCAGGGGACCGGAGCTCCTACGAGCAGTACTTC. This chain joins TRBV18 and TRBJ2-7; perhaps D is TRBD1 or TRBD2 (5 bases each). V was pared by 5 bases and J by 0 bases, with 11 bases between. Germline V gives CDR1 KGHSH, CDR2 LQKENI. CDR3 length equals 14 residues.

The chain employs TRBV5-1 and TRBJ1-1, with unresolved D. CDR3 length: 14 amino acids. Germline V CDR1 and CDR2: SGHRS, YFSETQ. V was trimmed by 1 base and J by 1 base, leaving 8 bases between them. DNA of the CDR3: TGCGCCAGCAGCTTGAACGGCGCGAACACTGAAGCTTTCTTT. Protein sequence: CASSLNGANTEAFF.

The chain carries TRBV5-1 and TRBJ1-4; maybe TRBD1 (5 bases). V lost 0 bases and J 7 bases, leaving 13 bases between the germline ends. CDR1 is SGHRS, CDR2 YFSETQ, per germline. This CDR3 has 15 residues. The CDR3 DNA is TGCGCCAGCAGCTTGGCGCAGGGAGAAGTTGAAAAACTGTTTTTT. Protein: CASSLAQGEVEKLFF.

This chain joins TRBV2 and TRBJ1-1; TRBD1 might be the D (5 bases). The CDR3 has 15 amino acids. From germline, CDR1 is SNHLY and CDR2 FYNNEI. V was pared by 1 base and J by 2 bases, with 11 bases between. CDR3 DNA: TGTGCCAGCAGTGAAGGAGGGCAGGGAAACACTGAAGCTTTCTTT. It codes for CASSEGGQGNTEAFF.

The V call is TRBV7-2, the J call TRBJ2-1; D is undetermined. V lost 2 bases, J lost 6 bases, and 8 bases lay in between. The germline gives CDR1 SGHTA, CDR2 FQGNSA. There are 13 residues in the CDR3. Here the CDR3 DNA reads TGTGCCAGCAGCTTAAGCCCGGGCAATGAGCAGTTCTTC. Translated: CASSLSPGNEQFF.

The V and J genes are TRBV25-1 and TRBJ2-7, with D perhaps TRBD1 (5 bases). CDR1 MGHDK and CDR2 SYGVNS come from the germline V gene. The CDR3 extends over 13 amino acids. The V and J ends lost 8 bases and 0 bases respectively, with 11 bases between them. The CDR3 loop reads CASGHSSSYEQYF. CDR3 DNA: TGTGCCAGCGGACACTCGAGCTCCTACGAGCAGTACTTC.